This T cell receptor beta chain was captured in a study of T cell responses to AZD1222 COVID-19 vaccine. Findings of the study overall: The donor group comprised mostly white British people and more females; the analysis possibly underestimated clonal diversity. With two AZD1222 doses given, Spike-specific TCR breadth and depth both rose.

A word on this clone: Antigen unknown.

Sequencing was performed with immunoSEQ multiplex PCR; in TCRdb, only in-frame clones are kept and a portion is missing. The sample has some 280,000 clones; 94% are singletons. The clonotype was recovered from an adult who received the AZD1222 COVID-19 vaccine. The specimen was peripheral blood, collected 28 days after the second AZD1222 dose.

The CDR3 bases are TGTGCCTGGAGTCCGTATGGGGCAGGGGGCCGTAGCTCTGGAAACACCATATATTTT. Translated: CAWSPYGAGGRSSGNTIYF. This chain connects TRBV30 to TRBJ1-3, with TRBD1 identical over 8 bases. CDR1 is GTSNPN, CDR2 SVGIG, per germline (reference sequence). V dropped 2 bases and J dropped 0; count of bases not matched to a gene: 15. The CDR3 consists of 19 residues.